This T cell receptor beta chain came from a study of cytomegalovirus exposure and HLA in healthy donors. PCR amplification relied on 60 Vbeta primers (plus 13 Jbeta primers). Sequencing used immunoSEQ multiplex PCR; TCRdb keeps in-frame clones, though not all of them. The table shows some 130,000 clones, with approximately 80% occurring only once. In the case of this clone: The antigen remains undetermined.

The germline CDR1 and CDR2 sequences are MGHRA and YSYEKL. The CDR3 is 13 amino acids. Trimming pared 8 bases from V and 4 bases from J, leaving 12 bases between. Findings of the study overall: Reports credit the classifier with highly specific, highly sensitive diagnosis of cytomegalovirus status.

Donors likely had unrecorded immune exposures despite being nominally healthy when sampled. The V and J genes are TRBV4-1 and TRBJ1-5; D is unclear. This receptor was identified in a man younger than 45 in good health and CMV-seronegative. Sequenced material: PBMCs. In DNA, the CDR3 is TGCGCCAGCTCACTGTCGGGGAATCAGCCCCAGCATTTT. Amino acids: CASSLSGNQPQHF.